This TCR beta chain was sequenced for a study of cytomegalovirus exposure and HLA in healthy donors. Study-level findings and limits: TCR beta V segments were, for the most part, productive about 87% or about 30% of the time in an earlier analysis.

Primers: 60 Vbeta forward and 13 Jbeta reverse. The assay was immunoSEQ multiplex PCR, and TCRdb's table has in-frame clones only and misses some. The sample consists of roughly 100,000 clones, around four fifths of them appearing once. Unrecorded immune exposure was likely among donors, who were nominally healthy when sampled. This CDR3 is 14 amino acids long. V was pared by 4 bases and J by 7 bases, with 17 bases between. Germline-derived CDR1 and CDR2 are SGHAT and FQNNGV. In regard to this clone: Its specificity is not known.

The clonotype originates from a woman aged 55-70 years in good health and CMV-seronegative. The V and J genes are TRBV11-2 and TRBJ2-7; TRBD2 might be the D (5 bases). Sequences were obtained from PBMCs. CDR3 sequence (DNA): TGTGCCAGCAGCTCCCTCCGGGTCAGCGGAGAGCAGTACTTC. Translation gives CASSSLRVSGEQYF.